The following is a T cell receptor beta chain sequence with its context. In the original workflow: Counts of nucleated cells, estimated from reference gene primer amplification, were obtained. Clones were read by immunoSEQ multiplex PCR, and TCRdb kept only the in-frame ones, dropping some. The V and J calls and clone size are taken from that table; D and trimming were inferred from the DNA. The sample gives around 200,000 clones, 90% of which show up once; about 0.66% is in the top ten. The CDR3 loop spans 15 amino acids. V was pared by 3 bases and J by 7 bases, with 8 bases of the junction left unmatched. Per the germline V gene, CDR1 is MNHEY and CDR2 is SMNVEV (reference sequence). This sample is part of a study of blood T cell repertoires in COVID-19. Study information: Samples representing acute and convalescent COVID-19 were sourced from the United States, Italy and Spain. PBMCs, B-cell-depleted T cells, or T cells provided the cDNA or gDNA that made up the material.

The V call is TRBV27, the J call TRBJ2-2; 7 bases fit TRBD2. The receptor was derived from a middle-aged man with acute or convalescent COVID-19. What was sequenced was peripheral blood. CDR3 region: CASSFWGGRSGELFF. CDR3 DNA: TGTGCCAGCAGTTTCTGGGGGGGAAGGAGCGGGGAGCTGTTTTTT.